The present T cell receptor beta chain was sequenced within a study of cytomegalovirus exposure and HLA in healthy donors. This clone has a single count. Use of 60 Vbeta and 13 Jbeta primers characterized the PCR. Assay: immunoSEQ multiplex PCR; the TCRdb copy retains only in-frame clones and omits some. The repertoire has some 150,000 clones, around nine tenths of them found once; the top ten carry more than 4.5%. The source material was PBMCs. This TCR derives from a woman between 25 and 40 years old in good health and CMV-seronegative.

The CDR3 loop is CASSLGGAQYF. The CDR3 nucleotides read TGTGCCAGCAGCTTAGGGGGGGCCCAGTACTTC. The rearrangement joins TRBV7-9 to TRBJ2-5, with a tentative D call TRBD2 (6 bases). This CDR3 spans 11 amino acids. The germline V and J ends were trimmed by 1 base and 9 bases, with 6 bases remaining between them. CDR1 and CDR2 (germline): SEHNR, FQNEAQ (reference sequence).